Sequencing of this TCR beta chain was carried out in a study of shared clonotypes between healthy human individuals. Between the trimmed V and J ends, which lost 1 base and 2 bases, there was a span of 11 bases. CDR1 and CDR2 from the germline V gene are SGHTA and FQGNSA. CDR3 length equals 15 residues. This clone was seen only once. The same CDR3 can be traced to other DNA sequences in this sample. Samples underwent the assay at deep level. The assay was immunoSEQ multiplex PCR, and TCRdb's table has in-frame clones only and misses some. The profile shows some 1,100,000 clones, approximately 80% of them singletons.

This chain uses TRBV7-2 with TRBJ2-5; TRBD1 is a possible D gene (5 bases). The TCR sequence derives from a man between 18 and 29 years old in good health. Some clones in this sample may be carry-over from other donors' samples. Material: memory CD4+ T cells from PBMCs. Subset reported: CD45RA-negative fraction. The CDR3 bases are TGTGCCAGCAGCTTAGATAGGGGCAGGCAAGAGACCCAGTACTTC. This gives the protein CASSLDRGRQETQYF.